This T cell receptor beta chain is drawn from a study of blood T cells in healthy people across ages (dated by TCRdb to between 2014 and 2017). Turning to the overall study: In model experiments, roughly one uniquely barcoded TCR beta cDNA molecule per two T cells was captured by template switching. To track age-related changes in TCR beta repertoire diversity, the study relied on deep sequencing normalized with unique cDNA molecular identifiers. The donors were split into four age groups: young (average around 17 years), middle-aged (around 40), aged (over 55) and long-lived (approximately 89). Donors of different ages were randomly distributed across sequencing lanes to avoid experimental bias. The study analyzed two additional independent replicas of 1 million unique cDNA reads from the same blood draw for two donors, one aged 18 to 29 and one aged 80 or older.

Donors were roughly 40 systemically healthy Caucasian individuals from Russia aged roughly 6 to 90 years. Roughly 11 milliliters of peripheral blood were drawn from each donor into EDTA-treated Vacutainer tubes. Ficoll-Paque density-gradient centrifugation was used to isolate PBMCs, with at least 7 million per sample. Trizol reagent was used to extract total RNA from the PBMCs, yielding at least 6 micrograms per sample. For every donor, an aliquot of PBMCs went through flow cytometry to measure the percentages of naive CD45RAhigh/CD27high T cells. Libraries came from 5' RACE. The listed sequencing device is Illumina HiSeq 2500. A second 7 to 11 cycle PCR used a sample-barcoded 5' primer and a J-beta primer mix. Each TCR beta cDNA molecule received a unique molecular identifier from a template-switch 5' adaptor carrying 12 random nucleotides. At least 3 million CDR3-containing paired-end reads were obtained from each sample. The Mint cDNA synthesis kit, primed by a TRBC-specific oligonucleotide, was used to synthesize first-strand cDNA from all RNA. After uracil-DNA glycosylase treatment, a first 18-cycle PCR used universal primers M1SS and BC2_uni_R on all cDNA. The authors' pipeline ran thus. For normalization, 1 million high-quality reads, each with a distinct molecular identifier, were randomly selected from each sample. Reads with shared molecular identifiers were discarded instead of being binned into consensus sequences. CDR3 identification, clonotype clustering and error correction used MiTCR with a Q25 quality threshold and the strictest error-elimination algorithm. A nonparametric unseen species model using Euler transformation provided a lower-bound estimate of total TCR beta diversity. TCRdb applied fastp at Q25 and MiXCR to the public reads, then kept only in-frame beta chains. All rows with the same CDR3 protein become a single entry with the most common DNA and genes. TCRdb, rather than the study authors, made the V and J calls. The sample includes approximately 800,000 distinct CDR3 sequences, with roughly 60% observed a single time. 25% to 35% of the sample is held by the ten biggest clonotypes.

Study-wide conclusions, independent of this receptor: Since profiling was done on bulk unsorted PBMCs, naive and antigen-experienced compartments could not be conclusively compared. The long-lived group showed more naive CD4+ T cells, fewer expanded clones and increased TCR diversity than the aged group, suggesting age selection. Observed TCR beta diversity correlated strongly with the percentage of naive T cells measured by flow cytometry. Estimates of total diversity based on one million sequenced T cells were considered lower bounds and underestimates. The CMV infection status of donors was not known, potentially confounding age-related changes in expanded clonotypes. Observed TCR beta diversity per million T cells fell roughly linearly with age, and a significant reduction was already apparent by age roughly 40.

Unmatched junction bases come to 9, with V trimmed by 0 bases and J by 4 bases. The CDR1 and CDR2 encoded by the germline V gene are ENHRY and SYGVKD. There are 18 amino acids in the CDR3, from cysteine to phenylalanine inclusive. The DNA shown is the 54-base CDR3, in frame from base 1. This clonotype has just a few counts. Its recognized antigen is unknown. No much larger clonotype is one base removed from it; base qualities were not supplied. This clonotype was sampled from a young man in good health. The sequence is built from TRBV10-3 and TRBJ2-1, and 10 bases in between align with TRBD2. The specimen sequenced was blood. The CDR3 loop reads CAISESVLAGDLYNEQFF. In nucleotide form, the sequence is TGTGCCATCAGTGAGTCGGTCCTAGCGGGGGACCTATACAATGAGCAGTTCTTC.